A selection of T cell receptor beta chains follows, all from one sample in a study of blood T cell repertoires in COVID-19. Here immunoSEQ multiplex PCR was the method, and the copy in TCRdb shows in-frame clones only, minus some. The data contain 250,000 to 350,000 clones, almost 90% of them singletons. The sample taken for sequencing was peripheral blood. The source of these receptors is a woman in her twenties or thirties with COVID-19, enrolled during active disease. The CDR3 runs from the conserved cysteine through the conserved F or W. A D gene is named only where the DNA matches it firmly. Clone size, where shown, is once, few, many, or a class for clones that have expanded.

size: NA
D: NA
J: TRBJ2-2
V: TRBV21-1
DNA: TGTGCCAGCAGCAAAGATAAGGCAGGGGGATCCGGGGAGCTGTTTTTT
CDR3: CASSKDKAGGSGELFF

size: NA
D: NA
J: TRBJ1-5
V: TRBV5-1
DNA: TGCGCCAGCAGCCGGGGTAGCAATCAGCCCCAGCATTTT
CDR3: CASSRGSNQPQHF

size: once
D: NA
J: TRBJ2-1
V: TRBV5-1
DNA: TGCGCCAGCAGCCCGCACACTAGCCGCTCCTACAATGAGCAGTTCTTC
CDR3: CASSPHTSRSYNEQFF

size: NA
D: TRBD1
J: TRBJ1-4
V: TRBV5-1
DNA: TGCGCCAGCAGCTGGGGGGACAGGGTTGATGAAAAACTGTTTTTT
CDR3: CASSWGDRVDEKLFF

size: NA
D: NA
J: TRBJ2-3
V: TRBV2
DNA: TGTGCCAGCATGGAGGTAGCACCAGATACGCAGTATTTT
CDR3: CASMEVAPDTQYF

size: NA
D: NA
J: TRBJ1-2
V: TRBV27
DNA: TGTGCCAGCAGTTTAGGGCGGGGCTATGGCTACACCTTC
CDR3: CASSLGRGYGYTF

size: NA
D: TRBD1
J: TRBJ2-3
V: TRBV14
DNA: TGTGCCAGCAGCCGATCGGCCACAGGGGCAACAGATACGCAGTATTTT
CDR3: CASSRSATGATDTQYF

size: NA
D: NA
J: TRBJ2-7
V: TRBV7-9
DNA: TGTGCCAGCAGCCTGGGAGTCTACGAGCAGTACTTC
CDR3: CASSLGVYEQYF

size: once
D: NA
J: TRBJ2-1
V: TRBV11-2
DNA: TGTGCCAGCAGCTTAGCTTTCCGGACGGGGGACAATGAGCAGTTCTTC
CDR3: CASSLAFRTGDNEQFF

size: NA
D: NA
J: TRBJ1-1
V: TRBV19
DNA: TGTGCCAGTAGTATAGATCCGGGGGGGAACACTGAAGCTTTCTTT
CDR3: CASSIDPGGNTEAFF

size: NA
D: NA
J: TRBJ1-2
V: TRBV5-1
DNA: TGCGCCAGCAGCTTGGCCGTGCAGGCTGGCTACACCTTC
CDR3: CASSLAVQAGYTF

size: NA
D: NA
J: TRBJ2-7
V: TRBV10-1
DNA: TGCGCCGACATCATAGGGGGGGGCGAGCAGTACTTC
CDR3: CADIIGGGEQYF

size: NA
D: TRBD1
J: TRBJ1-5
V: TRBV19
DNA: TGTGCCAGTAGTGGGAACAGGGGGACCAATAGCAATCAGCCCCAGCATTTT
CDR3: CASSGNRGTNSNQPQHF

size: NA
D: NA
J: TRBJ1-2
V: TRBV3-1/TRBV3-2
DNA: TGTGCCAGCAGCTCCCCTGCCGGTGATGGCTACACCTTC
CDR3: CASSSPAGDGYTF

size: NA
D: NA
J: TRBJ2-5
V: TRBV6-5
DNA: TGTGCCAGCAGTCCCTCCGGCCTCCGCGGGGAGACCCAGTACTTC
CDR3: CASSPSGLRGETQYF

size: NA
D: NA
J: TRBJ2-1
V: TRBV5-4
DNA: TGTGCCAGCAGTTTGGGGGGGACAGGCCGGAATGAGCAGTTCTTC
CDR3: CASSLGGTGRNEQFF

size: NA
D: NA
J: TRBJ2-1
V: TRBV18
DNA: TGTGCCAGCTCCCTTATACCGGGCAATGAGCAGTTCTTC
CDR3: CASSLIPGNEQFF

size: NA
D: NA
J: TRBJ2-3
V: TRBV11-3
DNA: TGTGCCAGCAGCTTGCGGAGGGGGGGTACGCAGTATTTT
CDR3: CASSLRRGGTQYF

size: NA
D: NA
J: TRBJ1-4
V: TRBV28
DNA: TGTGCCAGCATCAAAGGGGCTAATGAAAAACTGTTTTTT
CDR3: CASIKGANEKLFF

size: NA
D: NA
J: TRBJ2-3
V: TRBV28
DNA: TGTGCCAGCAGTTGGGACATCCCGGGGGATACGCAGTATTTT
CDR3: CASSWDIPGDTQYF

size: once
D: TRBD2
J: TRBJ2-3
V: TRBV19
DNA: TGTGCCAGTAGTATAGTTGCGGGAGGGCCGGATACGCAGTATTTT
CDR3: CASSIVAGGPDTQYF

size: NA
D: NA
J: TRBJ2-5
V: TRBV29-1
DNA: TGCAGCGTTGTGCCCTCTTACGAGGGAAACGGAGAGACCCAGTACTTC
CDR3: CSVVPSYEGNGETQYF

size: NA
D: NA
J: TRBJ1-1
V: TRBV5-1
DNA: TGCGCCAGCAGCTTTGCGGAGGACACTGAAGCTTTCTTT
CDR3: CASSFAEDTEAFF

size: few
D: NA
J: TRBJ1-5
V: TRBV19
DNA: TGTGCCAGTACCGATAGGCGGGGAAGGGGGGGGCAGCCCCAGCATTTT
CDR3: CASTDRRGRGGQPQHF

size: NA
D: TRBD1
J: TRBJ1-5
V: TRBV27
DNA: TGTGCCAGCAGCTTCGGACCGGGACAGGGTATTCAGCCCCAGCATTTT
CDR3: CASSFGPGQGIQPQHF

size: NA
D: TRBD1
J: TRBJ1-5
V: TRBV4-1
DNA: TGCGCCAGCAGCCTAGGGACAGGGGAGGGTCAGCCCCAGCATTTT
CDR3: CASSLGTGEGQPQHF

size: NA
D: TRBD1
J: TRBJ1-5
V: TRBV18
DNA: TGTGCCAGCTCACCACCGGGACAGAATCAGCCCCAGCATTTT
CDR3: CASSPPGQNQPQHF

size: NA
D: TRBD2
J: TRBJ2-5
V: TRBV2
DNA: TGTGCCAGCAGGGGACTAGCGGGAGAGACCCAGTACTTC
CDR3: CASRGLAGETQYF

size: NA
D: TRBD2
J: TRBJ2-7
V: TRBV5-6
DNA: TGTGCCAGCAGCTTGGCCTCAGCTAGCGGGATAGGAATGGGCGAGCAGTACTTC
CDR3: CASSLASASGIGMGEQYF

size: once
D: NA
J: TRBJ1-2
V: TRBV21-1
DNA: TGTGCCAGCAGCAAAGGTGAGGGCGATTTCTGGGGTGGCTACACCTTC
CDR3: CASSKGEGDFWGGYTF

size: NA
D: TRBD2
J: TRBJ2-7
V: TRBV29-1
DNA: TGCAGCGTGCATCTAGCGGGAGGAGGCTACGAGCAGTACTTC
CDR3: CSVHLAGGGYEQYF

size: NA
D: TRBD1
J: TRBJ2-3
V: TRBV7-2
DNA: TGTGCCAGCAGCTCCGGGACAGTAACTACGCAGTATTTT
CDR3: CASSSGTVTTQYF

size: NA
D: NA
J: TRBJ2-1
V: TRBV27
DNA: TGTGCCAGCAGTTTTGAGGGTTTAGGAGAGCAGTTCTTC
CDR3: CASSFEGLGEQFF

size: NA
D: NA
J: TRBJ2-3
V: TRBV6-5
DNA: TGTGCCAGCAGCAGCGGAGCTAGCACAGATACGCAGTATTTT
CDR3: CASSSGASTDTQYF

size: NA
D: TRBD1
J: TRBJ1-5
V: TRBV6-2/TRBV6-3
DNA: TGTGCCAGCAGTTCTGACAGGGCACCGATAAGGAGCAATCAGCCCCAGCATTTT
CDR3: CASSSDRAPIRSNQPQHF

size: NA
D: TRBD2
J: TRBJ2-1
V: TRBV3-1/TRBV3-2
DNA: TGTGCCAGCAGCCTTGGACTAGCGGGAGAATATGATGAGCAGTTCTTC
CDR3: CASSLGLAGEYDEQFF

size: once
D: TRBD1
J: TRBJ1-1
V: TRBV12-5
DNA: TGTGCTAGTGGTTTGGGGGGACAGAAAGCTTTCTTT
CDR3: CASGLGGQKAFF

size: NA
D: NA
J: TRBJ1-2
V: TRBV6-5
DNA: TGTGCCAGCAGTTACGCCCGGGGGGGGCTAGATGGCTACACCTTC
CDR3: CASSYARGGLDGYTF

size: NA
D: TRBD2
J: TRBJ2-2
V: TRBV6-5
DNA: TGTGCCAGCATCCGGGGGGGCACCGGGGAGCTGTTTTTT
CDR3: CASIRGGTGELFF

size: NA
D: NA
J: TRBJ1-6
V: TRBV27
DNA: TGTGCCAGCAGCCTAAGGGGGAACAATTCACCCCTCCACTTT
CDR3: CASSLRGNNSPLHF

size: NA
D: TRBD2
J: TRBJ2-3
V: TRBV7-2
DNA: TGTGCCAGCAGCTTAGGACTAGCGGGAGGAGATACGCAGTATTTT
CDR3: CASSLGLAGGDTQYF

size: NA
D: TRBD2
J: TRBJ2-1
V: TRBV7-8
DNA: TGTGCCAGCAGCCCCTCGCGGCGGGGGGACAATGAGCAGTTCTTC
CDR3: CASSPSRRGDNEQFF

size: NA
D: NA
J: TRBJ1-2
V: TRBV5-1
DNA: TGCGCCAGCAGCTTGGAAAACAATGATGGCTACACCTTC
CDR3: CASSLENNDGYTF